The subject of this entry is one T cell receptor beta chain. What it binds is not known. Noted treatment: oral pan-JAK inhibitor, 5-10 mg twice daily. Sampling of alopecia areata patients yielded lesional scalp punch biopsies as well as peripheral blood. The entry originates in a study of CD8+ T cells in alopecia areata. Study-wide results and caveats: Uncertainty about whether baseline CD8+ expansion is linked to response remains, with one nonresponder.

This CDR3 has 15 amino acids. V shed 1 base and J shed 5 bases, with 14 bases lying between them. From germline, CDR1 is SEHNR and CDR2 FQNEAQ (reference sequence). As the sequencing template, cDNA was produced by extracting RNA and reverse transcribing it. The repertoire was sequenced with immunoSEQ multiplex PCR; TCRdb's copy has only in-frame clones and lacks some. The sample holds under 150,000 clones; around 63% are singletons and the top ten take 5% to 7%. The rearrangement joins TRBV7-9 to TRBJ2-5, with D possibly called TRBD1 or TRBD2 (6 bases each). The clonotype was recovered from a human donor with alopecia areata. The material sequenced was CD4+ T cells sorted from blood, taken at week 4, from a patient treated with tofacitinib. CDR3 sequence (DNA): TGTGCCAGCAGCTTAGGGGGGGCACCGTTGGAGACCCAGTACTTC. Translation: CASSLGGAPLETQYF.